Listed below are T cell receptor beta chains from one sample, sequenced in a study of blood T cells in healthy people across ages. TCRdb processed the 5' RACE reads anew with MiXCR; each CDR3 protein has one entry. The repertoire holds hundreds of thousands of distinct CDR3 sequences, with 58% as singletons. The sequencing input was blood. Receptors originate from a young man in good health. Both conserved end residues are part of each CDR3. Fields, in order: D gene, V gene, J gene, clone size, CDR3 protein, CDR3 DNA. D genes are given only for firm matches. The size of a clone is reported for some rows only, either as once, few or many, or as a class for expanded clones.

D: TRBD1; V: TRBV4-3; J: TRBJ2-7; size: -; CDR3: CASSLRTGAGEQYF; DNA: TGCGCCAGCAGCCTCCGGACAGGGGCTGGCGAGCAGTACTTC
D: -; V: TRBV7-2; J: TRBJ2-7; size: -; CDR3: CASSLEIQGSTQYF; DNA: TGTGCCAGCAGCTTAGAAATTCAGGGCTCCACGCAGTACTTC
D: -; V: TRBV4-2; J: TRBJ2-5; size: few; CDR3: CASSQESRASRGETQYF; DNA: TGTGCCAGCAGCCAAGAATCGCGGGCCTCGAGAGGAGAGACCCAGTACTTC
D: -; V: TRBV7-2; J: TRBJ2-5; size: -; CDR3: CASSPQNQETQYF; DNA: TGTGCCAGCAGTCCACAGAATCAAGAGACCCAGTACTTC
D: -; V: TRBV6-2/TRBV6-3; J: TRBJ1-1; size: -; CDR3: CASRESLPRDEAFF; DNA: TGTGCCAGCAGAGAAAGCCTTCCGAGGGATGAAGCTTTCTTT
D: -; V: TRBV4-3; J: TRBJ2-7; size: few; CDR3: CASSQDIADEQYF; DNA: TGCGCCAGCAGCCAAGATATTGCGGACGAGCAGTACTTC
D: -; V: TRBV27; J: TRBJ1-1; size: few; CDR3: CASSLKSDTEAFF; DNA: TGTGCCAGCAGTTTAAAGTCGGACACTGAAGCTTTCTTT
D: TRBD1; V: TRBV25-1; J: TRBJ1-6; size: -; CDR3: CASSESGGGLNSPLHF; DNA: TGTGCCAGCAGTGAATCAGGGGGGGGCCTAAATTCACCCCTCCACTTT
D: -; V: TRBV2; J: TRBJ2-7; size: -; CDR3: CASTYRSQGGEQYF; DNA: TGTGCCAGCACTTACAGGTCACAGGGAGGCGAGCAGTACTTC
D: -; V: TRBV7-2; J: TRBJ1-2; size: few; CDR3: CASSGRAVNNYGYTF; DNA: TGTGCCAGCAGCGGGAGAGCCGTTAATAACTATGGCTACACCTTC
D: TRBD1; V: TRBV7-2; J: TRBJ2-3; size: -; CDR3: CASRPFLTGTDNTDTQYF; DNA: TGTGCCAGCAGGCCTTTTTTAACGGGGACAGACAACACAGATACGCAGTATTTT
D: TRBD2; V: TRBV24-1; J: TRBJ2-3; size: -; CDR3: CATSSGTSGNTDTQYF; DNA: TGTGCCACCAGCTCCGGGACTAGCGGGAACACAGATACGCAGTATTTT
D: -; V: TRBV4-2; J: TRBJ2-1; size: -; CDR3: CASSQAEFGREQFF; DNA: TGTGCCAGCAGCCAAGCCGAATTCGGACGTGAGCAGTTCTTC
D: -; V: TRBV4-3; J: TRBJ2-2; size: once; CDR3: CASSPGAGGLFF; DNA: TGCGCCAGCAGCCCGGGGGCCGGGGGGCTGTTTTTT
D: -; V: TRBV28; J: TRBJ2-5; size: -; CDR3: CASSSRKTQYF; DNA: TGTGCCAGCAGTTCGCGAAAGACCCAGTACTTC
D: TRBD2; V: TRBV7-2; J: TRBJ2-1; size: -; CDR3: CASGFRAGGPPYNEQFF; DNA: TGTGCCAGCGGCTTCCGAGCGGGAGGGCCCCCCTACAATGAGCAGTTCTTC
D: -; V: TRBV12-3/TRBV12-4; J: TRBJ2-7; size: -; CDR3: CASTSAMGYEQYF; DNA: TGTGCCAGCACTTCAGCGATGGGCTACGAGCAGTACTTC
D: -; V: TRBV12-3/TRBV12-4; J: TRBJ1-5; size: -; CDR3: CASSFKDYNQPQHF; DNA: TGTGCCAGCAGTTTTAAGGATTACAATCAGCCCCAGCATTTT
D: TRBD2; V: TRBV9; J: TRBJ2-1; size: -; CDR3: CASSVKGLAVYNEQFF; DNA: TGTGCCAGCAGCGTAAAAGGACTAGCGGTATACAATGAGCAGTTCTTC
D: TRBD1; V: TRBV20-1; J: TRBJ1-4; size: many; CDR3: CSAGYFGQGESEKLFF; DNA: TGCAGTGCTGGCTACTTCGGACAGGGTGAGAGTGAAAAACTGTTTTTT
D: -; V: TRBV2; J: TRBJ2-7; size: once; CDR3: CASMGNEQYF; DNA: TGTGCCAGCATGGGGAACGAGCAGTACTTC
D: -; V: TRBV7-2; J: TRBJ2-1; size: few; CDR3: CASSYRGANEQFF; DNA: TGTGCCAGCAGTTACCGGGGGGCCAATGAGCAGTTCTTC
D: TRBD1; V: TRBV12-3/TRBV12-4; J: TRBJ1-2; size: many; CDR3: CASSQDRVGGYTF; DNA: TGTGCCAGCAGCCAGGACAGGGTCGGAGGCTACACCTTC
D: TRBD1; V: TRBV20-1; J: TRBJ2-7; size: -; CDR3: CSARGGPGQGEGVTGDEQYF; DNA: TGCAGTGCTAGAGGTGGTCCGGGACAGGGAGAAGGAGTTACGGGTGACGAGCAGTACTTC
D: -; V: TRBV9; J: TRBJ1-2; size: -; CDR3: CASTGAGSDYGYTF; DNA: TGTGCCAGCACGGGCGCAGGGAGCGACTATGGCTACACCTTC
D: -; V: TRBV18; J: TRBJ2-1; size: -; CDR3: CASSPSAGEITYNEQFF; DNA: TGTGCCAGCTCACCCTCGGCAGGGGAAATAACCTACAATGAGCAGTTCTTC
D: -; V: TRBV28; J: TRBJ1-4; size: -; CDR3: CASMGATAGNEKLFF; DNA: TGTGCCAGCATGGGAGCCACAGCTGGGAATGAAAAACTGTTTTTT
D: TRBD2; V: TRBV7-2; J: TRBJ2-4; size: -; CDR3: CARSWSGELAKNIRYF; DNA: TGTGCCAGAAGCTGGAGCGGGGAGCTAGCCAAAAACATTCGGTACTTC
D: -; V: TRBV7-9; J: TRBJ2-5; size: -; CDR3: CASSRIGGFQETQYF; DNA: TGTGCCAGCAGCCGGATCGGGGGTTTCCAAGAGACCCAGTACTTC
D: TRBD1; V: TRBV20-1; J: TRBJ1-1; size: -; CDR3: CSALYRGRGGAFF; DNA: TGCAGTGCACTCTACAGGGGGCGAGGGGGAGCTTTCTTT
D: TRBD1; V: TRBV20-1; J: TRBJ2-7; size: -; CDR3: CSAGTVSAYEQYF; DNA: TGCAGTGCTGGGACAGTCTCTGCTTACGAGCAGTACTTC
D: TRBD1; V: TRBV10-3; J: TRBJ1-6; size: -; CDR3: CAISARTGENSPLHF; DNA: TGTGCCATCTCGGCGAGGACAGGGGAAAATTCACCCCTCCACTTT
D: TRBD2; V: TRBV6-2/TRBV6-3; J: TRBJ2-1; size: -; CDR3: CASSYSISGTSYNEQFF; DNA: TGTGCCAGCAGTTACTCGATCAGCGGGACCTCCTACAATGAGCAGTTCTTC